One sample yielded the 30 T cell receptor beta chains listed below, sequenced in a study of memory CD4+ T cells and cytomegalovirus serostatus. Clones were read by immunoSEQ multiplex PCR, and TCRdb kept only the in-frame ones, dropping some. The sample yields tens of thousands of clones, roughly three quarters seen once. The sort gate was single viable CD3+CD4+CD8-CD45RO+ cells for memory CD4+ T cells. Sequencing was done on a sample of memory CD4+ T cells from blood. The receptors originated from an adult in good health and CMV-seronegative.

The chain combines TRBV9 with TRBJ2-5; TRBD1 aligns across 10 bases. The CDR3 covers 15 residues. From germline, CDR1 is SGDLS and CDR2 YYNGEE. V trimming: 4 bases; J trimming: 5 bases; junction bases outside the gene matches: 8. This chain's CDR3 is CASSPMTGGAETQYF. CDR3 sequence (DNA): TGTGCCAGCAGCCCTATGACAGGGGGCGCGGAGACCCAGTACTTC.

The rearrangement joins TRBV4-3 to TRBJ1-4, with a tentative D call TRBD1 (5 bases). From germline, CDR1 is LGHNA and CDR2 YSLEER. V lost 1 base, J lost 8 bases, and 14 bases lay in between. The CDR3 contains 15 residues. CDR3 region: CASSQVGGSGEKLFF. The CDR3 bases are TGCGCCAGCAGCCAAGTTGGGGGGTCTGGGGAAAAACTGTTTTTT.

The gene calls are TRBV6-1 and TRBJ2-7; 9 bases align to TRBD2. The CDR3 sequence is 14 residues long. CDR1 is MNHNS, CDR2 SASEGT, per germline. The J segment lost 12 bases and the V segment lost 3 bases, leaving 12 bases of the junction unmatched. The CDR3 sequence: CASSDLAGTPTTYF. Here the CDR3 DNA reads TGTGCCAGCAGTGATCTAGCGGGGACACCTACGACGTACTTC.

This clone was observed a few times. The chain combines TRBV30 with TRBJ1-4; TRBD1 is a possible D gene (5 bases). The germline CDR1 and CDR2 sequences are GTSNPN and SVGIG (reference sequence). The CDR3 runs to 13 residues. Between the trimmed V and J ends, which lost 4 bases and 8 bases, there was a span of 14 bases. The DNA for the CDR3 is TGTGCCTGGATGGCGGGGGGAAGAGAAAAACTGTTTTTT. Protein product: CAWMAGGREKLFF.

This clone is classed as medium-sized. The same CDR3 is also encoded by other DNA sequences in this sample. V is TRBV30 and J is TRBJ1-5, with D unresolved. Germline lookup yields CDR1 GTSNPN and CDR2 SVGIG (reference sequence). This CDR3 region has 13 residues. Between the trimmed V and J ends, which lost 3 bases and 0 bases, there was a span of 6 bases. CDR3 protein: CAWSADSNQPQHF. As DNA, the CDR3 is TGTGCCTGGAGCGCAGATAGCAATCAGCCCCAGCATTTT. The full variable domain, in which reference TRBV30 and TRBJ1-5 provide the parts outside the CDR3, is SQTIHQWPATLVQPVGSPLSLECTVEGTSNPNLYWYRQAAGRGLQLLFYSVGIGQISSEVPQNLSASRPQDRQFILSSKKLLLSDSGFYLCAWSADSNQPQHFGDGTRLSIL.

The genes are TRBV5-4 and TRBJ1-4; D unclear. The length of the CDR3 is 14 residues. Trimming took off 3 bases at V and 5 bases at J, with 11 bases between the two ends. CDR1 and CDR2 (germline): SGHNT, YYREEE (reference sequence). The CDR3, as DNA: TGTGCCAGCAGCTGGTGGGGTAGGAATGAAAAACTGTTTTTT. Residues: CASSWWGRNEKLFF.

This clone was recorded once. The chain joins TRBV19 to TRBJ1-2; maybe TRBD1 (5 bases). CDR1 and CDR2 (germline): LNHDA, SQIVND (reference sequence). Trimming shortened V by 6 bases and J by 0 bases, and 17 bases separated the two germline ends. The CDR3 length is 16 residues. The CDR3 region has the DNA TGTGCCAGTAGGGGAGGTGGGACGCCCCCTAACTATGGCTACACCTTC. Its protein product is CASRGGGTPPNYGYTF.

The V call is TRBV5-1, the J call TRBJ2-7, with 10 bases fitting TRBD2. V was pared by 4 bases and J by 3 bases, with 13 bases of the junction left unmatched. Germline V gene data show CDR1 as SGHRS and CDR2 as YFSETQ. The CDR3 is 17 amino acids. CDR3 DNA sequence: TGCGCCAGCAGCGGGACTAGCGACCTAACTAACTACTACGAGCAGTACTTC. Protein product: CASSGTSDLTNYYEQYF. The full variable domain, in which reference TRBV5-1 and TRBJ2-7 provide the parts outside the CDR3, is KAGVTQTPRYLIKTRGQQVTLSCSPISGHRSVSWYQQTPGQGLQFLFEYFSETQRNKGNFPGRFSGRQFSNSRSEMNVSTLELGDSALYLCASSGTSDLTNYYEQYFGPGTRLTVT.

This rearrangement joins TRBV5-5 to TRBJ2-7, with D possibly being TRBD2 (6 bases). CDR3 length equals 20 residues. Germline loops: CDR1 SGHKS, CDR2 YYEKEE (reference sequence). Trimming cost V 0 bases and J 4 bases, with 29 bases left between them. The CDR3 protein is CASSLAHNRLSAGPGYEQYF. In DNA form, the CDR3 reads TGTGCCAGCAGCTTGGCCCACAACAGGTTGTCGGCGGGACCAGGATACGAGCAGTACTTC.

The chain combines TRBV13 with TRBJ1-6; no firm D call. Per the germline V gene, CDR1 is PRHDT and CDR2 is FYEKMQ (reference sequence). V was shortened by 5 bases and J by 9 bases, with 14 bases between the two germline ends. The CDR3 contains 14 residues. Written as DNA, the CDR3 is TGTGCCAGCAGCACTAGCCTAAAAGGTTCACCCCTCCACTTT. This translates into CASSTSLKGSPLHF.

The gene calls are TRBV6-1 and TRBJ2-2; TRBD2 agrees at 7 bases. The CDR3 has 17 residues. Unmatched junction bases numbered 13, after V lost 1 base and J lost 8 bases. Germline CDR1 and CDR2: MNHNS and SASEGT. DNA for the CDR3: TGTGCCAGCAGTGAAGAATGGGGGAGGGCGTCGTGGGGGGAGCTGTTTTTT. As protein: CASSEEWGRASWGELFF.

This chain joins TRBV30 and TRBJ1-5; 8 nucleotides agree with TRBD1. With V trimmed by 4 bases and J by 4 bases, 6 bases remained unmatched. CDR3 length: 14 residues. Germline CDR1 reads GTSNPN; CDR2 reads SVGIG (reference sequence). CDR3 coding DNA: TGTGCCTGGAATTTAGACAGGGGAAATCAGCCCCAGCATTTT. This encodes CAWNLDRGNQPQHF.

The chain couples TRBV4-1 to TRBJ2-5, with a possible D match to TRBD1 (5 bases). There are 13 residues in the CDR3. Per the germline V gene, CDR1 is MGHRA and CDR2 is YSYEKL. Trimming took 2 bases from V and 5 from J, leaving 9 bases between them. The CDR3 DNA sequence: TGCGCCAGCAGCCAATGGAAGGGGGAGACCCAGTACTTC. It codes for CASSQWKGETQYF.

This chain uses TRBV6-6 with TRBJ1-4, with 7 bases identical to TRBD1. The V and J ends lost 5 bases and 5 bases, in that order; junction bases with no gene match: 8. Germline assignment: CDR1 MNHNY and CDR2 SVGAGI (reference sequence). The CDR3 contains 15 residues. The CDR3 region is CASSLGQATNEKLFF. The CDR3 region has the DNA TGTGCCAGCAGTCTCGGACAGGCCACGAATGAAAAACTGTTTTTT.

V is TRBV30 and J is TRBJ1-5; D gene ambiguous. Looked up from germline, CDR1 is GTSNPN and CDR2 is SVGIG (reference sequence). Trimming took 0 bases from V and 9 from J, leaving 15 bases between them. The CDR3 runs to 14 residues. This CDR3 reads CAWSVFGFSAPQHF. The CDR3 DNA is TGTGCCTGGAGTGTCTTTGGCTTTTCAGCGCCCCAGCATTTT.

This chain uses TRBV7-9 with TRBJ1-1; D unresolved. This CDR3 comprises 13 residues. The V gene lost 1 base and the J gene lost 3 bases, with 6 bases spanning the gap. Germline CDR1 reads SEHNR; CDR2 reads FQNEAQ (reference sequence). Here the CDR3 reads CASSLGPDTEAFF. The CDR3 nucleotides are TGTGCCAGCAGCTTAGGACCCGACACTGAAGCTTTCTTT.

This clone was counted only a few times. CDR3 amino acids: CASSEFRSDNSPLHF. DNA for the CDR3: TGTGCCAGCAGTGAATTTAGGAGCGATAATTCACCCCTCCACTTT. The J gene is TRBJ1-6, the V gene TRBV6-1, with D unresolved. The CDR3 totals 15 residues. V was cut by 2 bases and J by 5 bases, with 10 bases left in between. Germline loops: CDR1 MNHNS, CDR2 SASEGT.

The genes are TRBV27 and TRBJ1-1; D is possibly TRBD1 (5 bases). This CDR3 spans 14 amino acids. Germline-derived CDR1 and CDR2 are MNHEY and SMNVEV (reference sequence). V was clipped by 1 base and J by 0 bases, with 6 bases between them. DNA of the CDR3: TGTGCCAGCAGTTTATACAGGATGAACACTGAAGCTTTCTTT. Translating gives CASSLYRMNTEAFF.

The chain employs TRBV19 and TRBJ1-6; 7 bases are a match to TRBD1. The CDR3 has 15 residues. Trimming took 1 base from V and 5 from J; bases not matched to a gene: 2. Germline assignment: CDR1 LNHDA and CDR2 SQIVND (reference sequence). The CDR3 DNA follows: TGTGCCAGTAGTATAGTCGGGACAGATAATTCACCCCTCCACTTT. It specifies CASSIVGTDNSPLHF.

The gene calls are TRBV7-2 and TRBJ2-7, with 7 nucleotides matching TRBD2. The length of the CDR3 is 14 residues. Germline CDR1 SGHTA, CDR2 FQGNSA. The V and J ends lost 11 bases and 2 bases, in that order; junction bases with no gene match: 12. The CDR3 here is CASTRGGIAYEQYF. In nucleotides, the CDR3 is TGTGCCTCCACACGGGGAGGGATTGCCTACGAGCAGTACTTC.

V usage is TRBV21-1 and J usage is TRBJ2-2; the table's D gene call, TRBD2, was not cross checked with the DNA. TRBV21-1 is shown as a pseudogene. There are 15 residues in the CDR3. The CDR3 region is CASSQSGRGTGELFF. CDR3 nucleotide sequence: TGTGCCAGCAGCCAGAGCGGGAGAGGCACCGGGGAGCTGTTTTTT.

This clone was found once. V is TRBV7-2 and J is TRBJ2-7; 9 nucleotides line up with TRBD1. CDR1 SGHTA and CDR2 FQGNSA come from the germline V gene. The CDR3 runs to 15 residues. J gave up 4 bases and V 6 bases, and 10 bases lay outside the gene matches. The CDR3 bases are TGTGCCAGCAGTCGGAGGGGGACAGGGCTTTACGAGCAGTACTTC. This gives the protein CASSRRGTGLYEQYF.

The V and J genes are TRBV6-1 and TRBJ2-7; tentative D call: TRBD1 (6 bases). V gave up 8 bases and J gave up 1 base, with 15 bases separating them. Germline-derived CDR1 and CDR2 are MNHNS and SASEGT. The CDR3 covers 14 residues. The CDR3: CASAFGDTSYEQYF. The CDR3 nucleotides read TGTGCCAGCGCCTTTGGGGACACTTCCTACGAGCAGTACTTC.

CDR3 protein: CASSSDVEAFF. CDR3 sequence (DNA): TGTGCCAGCAGCTCCGACGTTGAAGCTTTCTTT. The rearrangement joins TRBV7-8 to TRBJ1-1; no reliable D call. CDR1 and CDR2 from the germline V gene are SGHVS and FQNEAQ. The CDR3 has 11 residues. The V end was cut by 4 bases, the J end by 7 bases, with 7 bases between.

Only a few counts were recorded for this clone. The V and J genes are TRBV7-8 and TRBJ1-4; D unclear. The CDR3 covers 16 residues. Germline V lookup: CDR1 SGHVS, CDR2 FQNEAQ. Between the trimmed V and J ends, which lost 5 bases and 0 bases, there was a span of 13 bases. CDR3 coding DNA: TGTGCCAGCAGCCTGGGTGGGTTTGCAACTAATGAAAAACTGTTTTTT. Translation: CASSLGGFATNEKLFF.

The V and J genes are TRBV6-5 and TRBJ2-2; 7 nucleotides match TRBD2. The CDR3 loop spans 14 amino acids. Germline loops: CDR1 MNHEY, CDR2 SVGAGI. V shed 6 bases and J 6 bases; nucleotides not matched to a gene: 7. CDR3 DNA sequence: TGTGCCAGCAGGGGCAGCGGGGACTCCGGGGAGCTGTTTTTT. Its protein product is CASRGSGDSGELFF.

The chain carries TRBV28 and TRBJ2-2; the D is unclear. Deletions cut 5 bases from V and 4 bases from J, with 8 bases between. The CDR3 consists of 13 residues. Germline CDR1 reads MDHEN; CDR2 reads SYDVKM. CDR3 region: CASSGVFTGELFF. The DNA of the CDR3 is TGTGCCAGCAGTGGAGTATTCACCGGGGAGCTGTTTTTT.

This clone was seen a handful of times. The chain employs TRBV6-5 and TRBJ1-1, with a tentative D call TRBD1 (5 bases). Trimming took 4 bases from V and 10 from J, leaving 16 bases between them. The CDR3 loop spans 13 amino acids. Germline V lookup: CDR1 MNHEY, CDR2 SVGAGI. The CDR3 protein is CASSFGDLSTAFF. CDR3 in DNA: TGTGCCAGCAGTTTCGGGGACTTGAGTACAGCTTTCTTT.

The chain carries TRBV18 and TRBJ1-1; D unclear. The V end was cut by 2 bases, the J end by 8 bases, with 12 bases between. CDR1 and CDR2 (germline): KGHSH, LQKENI. The CDR3 has 13 residues. The CDR3 loop is CASSPEEANEAFF. The CDR3 region has the DNA TGTGCCAGCTCACCAGAGGAAGCGAACGAAGCTTTCTTT.

The CDR3 sequence: CASSVLFYQPQHF. In nucleotides, the CDR3 is TGTGCCAGCAGCGTTCTGTTTTATCAGCCCCAGCATTTT. The V and J genes are TRBV9 and TRBJ1-5; D ambiguous. This CDR3 is 13 amino acids long. Trimming removed 2 bases from V and 5 bases from J, with 8 bases in between. Germline CDR1 is SGDLS and CDR2 is YYNGEE. Full variable domain (remainder filled in from reference TRBV9 and TRBJ1-5): DSGVTQTPKHLITATGQRVTLRCSPRSGDLSVYWYQQSLDQGLQFLIQYYNGEERAKGNILERFSAQQFPDLHSELNLSSLELGDSALYFCASSVLFYQPQHFGDGTRLSIL.